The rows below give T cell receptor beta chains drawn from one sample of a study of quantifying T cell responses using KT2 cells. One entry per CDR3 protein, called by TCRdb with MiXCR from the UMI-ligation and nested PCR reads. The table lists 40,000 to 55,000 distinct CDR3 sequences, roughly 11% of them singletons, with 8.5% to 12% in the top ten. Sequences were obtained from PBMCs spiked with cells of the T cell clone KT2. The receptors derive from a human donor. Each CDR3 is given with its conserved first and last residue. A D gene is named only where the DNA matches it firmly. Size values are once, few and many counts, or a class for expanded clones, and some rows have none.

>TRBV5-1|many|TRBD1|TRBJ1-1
TGCGCCAGCAGCGACGGGACAGGAGAAAACACTGAAGCTTTCTTT
CASSDGTGENTEAFF
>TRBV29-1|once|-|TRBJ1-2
TGCAGCGTCATTTCTTCTAACTATGGCTACAACTTC
CSVISSNYGYNF
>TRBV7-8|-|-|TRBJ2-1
TGTGCCAGCAGCTTTCTAGGGGGAATGGAGCAGTTCTTC
CASSFLGGMEQFF
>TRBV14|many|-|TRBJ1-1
TGTGCCAGCAGCCAAGATTTGGGACACCTGAACACTGAAGCTTTCTTT
CASSQDLGHLNTEAFF
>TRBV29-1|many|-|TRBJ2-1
TGCAGCGTTGAAGACAATGAGCAGTTCTTC
CSVEDNEQFF
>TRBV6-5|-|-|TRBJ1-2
TGTGCCAGCAGTCGCGGGGGCTGCGAGGTTTATGGCTACACCTTC
CASSRGGCEVYGYTF
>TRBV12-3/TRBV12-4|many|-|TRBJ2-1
TGTGCCAGCAGCCTAGGAGGCTTACTAGGTCGAGGTGAGCAGTTCTTC
CASSLGGLLGRGEQFF
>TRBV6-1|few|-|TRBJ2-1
TGTGCCAGCAGTGTTGGGACCCCTCTGGCCAATGAGCAGTTCTTC
CASSVGTPLANEQFF
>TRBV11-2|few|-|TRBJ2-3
TGTGCCAGCAGTCAAAGGGCAGATACGCAGTATTTT
CASSQRADTQYF
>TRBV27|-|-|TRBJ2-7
TGTGCCAGCAGTTTAGAGGGTCCGGGGGAGGTCTACGAGCAGTACTTC
CASSLEGPGEVYEQYF
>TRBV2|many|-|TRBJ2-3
TGTGCCAGCAGTGTTTCCACAATAAAAGGGGCAGATACGCAGTATTTT
CASSVSTIKGADTQYF
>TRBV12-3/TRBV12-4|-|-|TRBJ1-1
TGTGCCAGCACCCTGACAGCCTACACTGAAGCTTTCTTT
CASTLTAYTEAFF
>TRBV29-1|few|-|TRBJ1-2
TGCAGCGTTAAAGGGGCAGCCTTGGAGGGCTACACCTTC
CSVKGAALEGYTF
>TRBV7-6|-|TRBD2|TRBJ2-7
TGTGCCAGCAGCCGGGCAATGGGCGGGGGAAGGGCTGATTACGAGCAGTACTTC
CASSRAMGGGRADYEQYF
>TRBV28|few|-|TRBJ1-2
TGTGCCAGCAGTTTAAGGCTGACGGGGATTAACTATGGCTACACCTTC
CASSLRLTGINYGYTF
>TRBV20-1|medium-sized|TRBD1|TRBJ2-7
TGCAGTGCCCGGACAGGGGTTGACTACGAGCAGTACTTC
CSARTGVDYEQYF
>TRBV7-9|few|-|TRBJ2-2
TGTGCCAGCAGCTTAGTGGGCAGTGAGGTGGCCGGGGAGCTGTTTTTT
CASSLVGSEVAGELFF
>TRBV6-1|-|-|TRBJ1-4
TGTGCCAGCAGTGCCGGGGGAAATGAAAAACTGTTTTTT
CASSAGGNEKLFF
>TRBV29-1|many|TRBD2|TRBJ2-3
TGCAGCCCGGAGGGACTAGCCCCAGATACGCAGTATTTT
CSPEGLAPDTQYF
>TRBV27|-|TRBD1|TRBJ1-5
TGTGCCAGCAGTTTATTAGGGACAGGGTCTGTTCAGCATTTT
CASSLLGTGSVQHF
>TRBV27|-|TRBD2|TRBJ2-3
TGTGCCAGCAGTTTTTTAGCGGGAGTGACAGATACGCAGTATTTT
CASSFLAGVTDTQYF
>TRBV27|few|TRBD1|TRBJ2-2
TGTGCCAGCAGTCCGACAGGGTACACCGGGGAGCTGTTTTTT
CASSPTGYTGELFF
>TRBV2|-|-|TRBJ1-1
TGTGCCAGCGGCAGGGGCCTTTCCCCTGAAGCTTTCTTT
CASGRGLSPEAFF
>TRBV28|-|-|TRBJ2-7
TGTGCCAGCAGTTTTGCCGCCAACGAGCAGTACTTC
CASSFAANEQYF
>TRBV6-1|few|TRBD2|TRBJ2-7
TGTGCCAGCAGTGAAGCTGGGGGGGGGGCCTACGAGCAGTACTTC
CASSEAGGGAYEQYF
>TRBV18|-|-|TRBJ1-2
TGTGCCAGCTCACCCAGCAATCAAAACTATGGCTACACCTTC
CASSPSNQNYGYTF
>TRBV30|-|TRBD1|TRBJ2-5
TGTGCCTGGAGTTCCCCGACAGGGGGTGTCGGAGAGACCCAGTACTTC
CAWSSPTGGVGETQYF
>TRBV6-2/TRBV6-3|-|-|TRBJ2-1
TGTGCCAGCAGGATGGTGGGGGAGACCAGCTCCTACAATGAGCAGTTCTTC
CASRMVGETSSYNEQFF
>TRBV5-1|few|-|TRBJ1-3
TGCGCCAGCAGCGGGCAGGGAGCTGGAAACACCATATATTTT
CASSGQGAGNTIYF
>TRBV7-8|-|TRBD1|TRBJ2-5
TGTGCCAGCAGCTTAGAGGGGGCGAGAGGAGAGACCCAGTACTTC
CASSLEGARGETQYF
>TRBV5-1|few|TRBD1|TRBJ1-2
TGCGCCAGCAGCTTAGGACAGGTACTAACGTATGACTATGGCTACACCTTC
CASSLGQVLTYDYGYTF
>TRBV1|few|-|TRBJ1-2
TGCACCAGCAGCCCTGGCTACACCTTC
CTSSPGYTF
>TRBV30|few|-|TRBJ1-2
TGTGCCTGGAGCATCCGGGAGAACTATGGCTACACCTTC
CAWSIRENYGYTF
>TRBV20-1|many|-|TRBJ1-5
TGCAGTGCAGAGGGGGTCGCCAATCAGCCCCAGCATTTT
CSAEGVANQPQHF
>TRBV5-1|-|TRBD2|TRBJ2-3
TGCGCCAGCAGCGTAACGCGGACTAGCGGCACAGATACGCAGTATTTT
CASSVTRTSGTDTQYF
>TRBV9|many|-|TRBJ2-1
TGTGCCAGCAGCGTAGATGGGCGCTCCTACAATGAGCAGTTCTTC
CASSVDGRSYNEQFF
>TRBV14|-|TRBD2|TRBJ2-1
TGTGCCAGCAGCCCTTGGACTAGCGGGAGTGTCCGGAATGAGCAGTTCTTC
CASSPWTSGSVRNEQFF
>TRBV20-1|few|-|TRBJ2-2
TGCAGTGCTAGAAGGACACGGGAGCTGTTTTTT
CSARRTRELFF
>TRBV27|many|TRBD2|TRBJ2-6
TGTGCCAGCAGTCGGGGGGGGGCTGGGGCCAACGTCCTGACTTTC
CASSRGGAGANVLTF
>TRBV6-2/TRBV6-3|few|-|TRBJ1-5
TGTGCCAGCAGTTACTCGAGACGACAGCCCCAGCATTTT
CASSYSRRQPQHF
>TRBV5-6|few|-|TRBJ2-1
TGTGCCAGCAGCTGGGACAAGGGAGGGATTTACAATGAGCAGTTCTTC
CASSWDKGGIYNEQFF
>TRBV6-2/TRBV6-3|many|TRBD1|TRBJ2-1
TGTGCCAGCAGTACATACAGGGGGCTTAGTGGGCAGTTCTTC
CASSTYRGLSGQFF
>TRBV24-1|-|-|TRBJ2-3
TGTGCCACCAGTGATAGGACTCCCACAGATACGCAGTATTTT
CATSDRTPTDTQYF
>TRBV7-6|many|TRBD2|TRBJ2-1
TGTGCCAGCAGCTTAAACGGGGGGTCCGATGAGCAGTTCTTC
CASSLNGGSDEQFF
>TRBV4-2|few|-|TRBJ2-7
TGTGCCAGCAGCCAAAATGACGGGATGCGGGACGAGCAGTACTTC
CASSQNDGMRDEQYF
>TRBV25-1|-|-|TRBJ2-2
TGTGCCAGCAGTGAACTGGGAGTCTCTCAACCTAACACCGGGGAGCTGTTTTTT
CASSELGVSQPNTGELFF
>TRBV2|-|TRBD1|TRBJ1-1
TGTGCCAGCAGTGGGGAGACAGGGCTAACTGAAGCTTTCTTT
CASSGETGLTEAFF
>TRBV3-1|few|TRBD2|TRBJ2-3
TGTGCCAGCAGCCAAGTGGGGGGGGTAACAGATACGCAGTATTTT
CASSQVGGVTDTQYF
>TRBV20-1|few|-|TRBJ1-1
TGCAGTGCTAGAGGCGGGCGTGGGAACACTGAAGCTTTCTTT
CSARGGRGNTEAFF
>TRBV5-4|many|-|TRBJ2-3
TGTGCCAGCGGCGCAGATACGCAGTATTTT
CASGADTQYF
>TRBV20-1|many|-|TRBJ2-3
TGCAGTGCTAGAGATATGGCTAGCGTTACAGATACGCAGTATTTT
CSARDMASVTDTQYF
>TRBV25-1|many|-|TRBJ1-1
TGTGCCAGCAGTGAAGGAGGGGACGGGACTGAAGCTTTCTTT
CASSEGGDGTEAFF
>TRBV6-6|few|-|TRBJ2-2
TGTGCCTCTTACAAGGGCTTCACCGGGGAGCTGTTTTTT
CASYKGFTGELFF